Presented here are 21 T cell receptor beta chains from one specimen sequenced in a study of CD8 T cells in Susac syndrome. RNA, at about 0.45 to 1 ug, was reverse transcribed with random hexamers. In TCRdb, the immunoSEQ multiplex PCR reads were re-called with MiXCR into one record per CDR3 protein. Among 110,000 or so distinct CDR3 sequences listed, approximately 93% were seen once. Sequenced: CD4+ T cells from PBMCs. All receptors come from a human donor with multiple sclerosis.

This rearrangement joins TRBV2 to TRBJ1-5; D possibly corresponds to TRBD1 (5 bases). Between the trimmed V and J ends, which lost 7 bases and 0 bases, there was a span of 7 bases. CDR3 size: 13 residues. The germline gives CDR1 SNHLY, CDR2 FYNNEI. In DNA form, the CDR3 reads TGTGCCAGCAAAGGGGATAGCAATCAGCCCCAGCATTTT. Amino acids: CASKGDSNQPQHF.

The rearrangement uses TRBV7-6 and TRBJ1-2; the D gene is possibly TRBD1 (5 bases). The germline V and J ends were trimmed by 1 base and 8 bases, with 11 bases remaining between them. This CDR3 is built from 13 residues. The germline V gene has CDR1 SGHVS and CDR2 FNYEAQ. CDR3 amino acids: CASSLDRTGGYTF. The CDR3 nucleotides read TGTGCCAGCAGCTTAGACAGGACTGGAGGCTACACCTTC.

This chain joins TRBV5-1 and TRBJ2-1; D ambiguous. The CDR3 has 14 residues. Between the trimmed V and J ends, which lost 1 base and 6 bases, there was a span of 11 bases. Germline CDR1 and CDR2: SGHRS and YFSETQ. The CDR3 sequence: CASSLTGPGNEQFF. The DNA of the CDR3 is TGCGCCAGCAGCTTGACCGGACCAGGCAATGAGCAGTTCTTC.

This chain links TRBV4-3 with TRBJ2-7; perhaps TRBD1 as D (5 bases). The CDR3 is 13 amino acids. The germline V gene has CDR1 LGHNA and CDR2 YSLEER. V gave up 5 bases and J gave up 9 bases, with 17 bases separating them. The CDR3 reads CASSAEGARGQYF. As DNA, the CDR3 is TGCGCCAGCAGCGCAGAAGGGGCCCGCGGGCAGTACTTC.

This chain links TRBV5-1 with TRBJ2-2; 8 bases line up with TRBD2. The CDR3 is made up of 16 amino acids. Germline assignment: CDR1 SGHRS and CDR2 YFSETQ. Trimming took 2 bases from V and 2 from J; bases not matched to a gene: 5. The CDR3 here is CASSFEGLANTGELFF. The CDR3 region has the DNA TGCGCCAGCAGCTTTGAAGGACTAGCTAACACCGGGGAGCTGTTTTTT.

J is TRBJ1-2 and V is TRBV7-2; possibly TRBD1 for D (6 bases). CDR1 is SGHTA, CDR2 FQGNSA, per germline. The CDR3 spans 14 residues. Trimming left V 5 bases short and J 8 bases short, with 18 bases between. CDR3: CASSLHGQPTGYTF. The CDR3 DNA is TGTGCCAGCAGCCTCCACGGACAGCCTACAGGCTACACCTTC.

The rearrangement joins TRBV30 to TRBJ1-1; no clear D gene. Germline V lookup: CDR1 GTSNPN, CDR2 SVGIG (reference sequence). The CDR3 spans 12 residues. V was cut by 5 bases and J by 14 bases, with 21 bases left in between. The CDR3 loop is CAWDIDPTRRFF. DNA of the CDR3: TGTGCCTGGGACATCGATCCTACCCGGCGCTTCTTT.

The rearrangement uses TRBV29-1 and TRBJ1-2, with TRBD1 matching over 9 bases. V lost 7 bases, J lost 3 bases, and 3 bases stayed unmatched. Germline loops: CDR1 SQVTM, CDR2 ANQGSEA. The CDR3 runs to 12 residues. CDR3: CSDRTGDYGYTF. In DNA, the CDR3 is TGCAGCGACCGGACAGGGGACTATGGCTACACCTTC.

The chain employs TRBV4-1 and TRBJ1-1; no clear D. This CDR3 has 14 amino acids. CDR1 and CDR2 (germline): MGHRA, YSYEKL. Trimming removed 5 bases at V and 1 base at J, with 11 bases between. The CDR3 region has the DNA TGCGCCAGCAGCGGACCTCTGAAGAACACTGAAGCTTTCTTT. It yields the protein CASSGPLKNTEAFF.

The chain is built from TRBV20-1 and TRBJ1-5; 10 bases are shared with TRBD1. Germline CDR1 is DFQATT and CDR2 is SNEGSKA (reference sequence). The CDR3 extends over 13 amino acids. With V trimmed by 3 bases and J by 6 bases, 2 bases remained unmatched. CDR3 amino acids: CSARDRGVQPQHF. CDR3 nucleotide sequence: TGCAGTGCTAGGGACAGGGGGGTTCAGCCCCAGCATTTT.

The chain uses TRBV6-5 and TRBJ2-2; D is possibly TRBD1 (5 bases). The ends were cut back, 6 bases at V and 1 base at J, with 12 bases in the middle. The CDR3 covers 15 residues. Per germline, CDR1 MNHEY and CDR2 SVGAGI. DNA of the CDR3: TGTGCCAGCAGCCCCCGAGACAGGAACACCGGGGAGCTGTTTTTT. It translates to CASSPRDRNTGELFF.

This clonotype occurred once. The gene calls are TRBV4-2 and TRBJ2-5; tentatively, D is TRBD1 (5 bases). Germline lookup yields CDR1 LGHNA and CDR2 YNFKEQ. V lost 3 bases, J lost 2 bases, and 13 bases lay in between. The CDR3 spans 15 residues. CDR3 in amino acids: CASSHAKDKQETQYF. For the CDR3, the DNA is TGTGCCAGCAGCCATGCCAAGGACAAACAAGAGACCCAGTACTTC.

The chain carries TRBV12-5 and TRBJ1-5; possibly TRBD1 for D (5 bases). This CDR3 is 16 amino acids long. Germline loops: CDR1 LGHNT, CDR2 FRNRAP. V was trimmed by 0 bases and J by 1 base, leaving 10 bases between them. Here the CDR3 reads CASGLVLAGSNQPQHF. The CDR3 DNA reads as TGTGCTAGTGGTTTGGTACTTGCAGGGAGCAATCAGCCCCAGCATTTT.

The chain recombines TRBV29-1 with TRBJ1-5, with D perhaps TRBD1 (6 bases). CDR1 is SQVTM, CDR2 ANQGSEA, per germline. The V and J ends lost 5 bases and 2 bases respectively, with 16 bases between them. The CDR3 runs 15 residues. In nucleotides, the CDR3 is TGCAGCGTTCCAGGCTCCCCAGGGGGCAATCAGCCCCAGCATTTT. This translates into CSVPGSPGGNQPQHF.

The V and J genes are TRBV12-3 or TRBV12-4 and TRBJ2-5; either TRBD1 or TRBD2 may fit D (5 bases each). V lost 2 bases and J 5 bases, leaving 15 bases between the germline ends. This CDR3 spans 15 amino acids. The CDR3 coding sequence is TGTGCCAGCAGTTTAAGTGGGGGTGGATTTGAGACCCAGTACTTC. Translated, it gives CASSLSGGGFETQYF.

The chain couples TRBV20-1 to TRBJ2-5; D is possibly TRBD1 (5 bases). CDR3 length equals 16 residues. Trimming removed 5 bases at V and 3 bases at J, with 22 bases between. Germline loops: CDR1 DFQATT, CDR2 SNEGSKA (reference sequence). CDR3 sequence reads: CSAPKPETVHKETQYF. CDR3 in DNA: TGCAGTGCTCCGAAACCCGAGACAGTTCACAAAGAGACCCAGTACTTC.

The CDR3 loop is CSVEDNEKLFF. CDR3 in DNA: TGCAGCGTTGAAGATAATGAAAAACTGTTTTTT. The chain links TRBV29-1 to TRBJ1-4, with D hard to call. Looked up from germline, CDR1 is SQVTM and CDR2 is ANQGSEA. This CDR3 is 11 amino acids long. V was trimmed by 0 bases and J by 4 bases, leaving 0 bases between them.

The J gene is TRBJ2-5, the V gene TRBV5-1; 11 bases map to TRBD2. V lost 0 bases and J lost 1; bases outside the gene matches: 5. The CDR3 is 17 residues long. Per the germline V gene, CDR1 is SGHRS and CDR2 is YFSETQ. The CDR3 DNA is TGCGCCAGCAGCTTGGGACTTAGCGGGGGGGCCCAAGAGACCCAGTACTTC. The encoded protein is CASSLGLSGGAQETQYF.

CDR3 amino acids: CASSLGTSRTEAFF. The CDR3 region has the DNA TGCGCCAGCAGCTTAGGGACATCGAGGACTGAAGCTTTCTTT. This chain links TRBV5-1 with TRBJ1-1; the D gene is possibly TRBD1 (6 bases). The V end was cut by 2 bases, the J end by 5 bases, with 13 bases between. This CDR3 has 14 residues. Germline CDR1 reads SGHRS; CDR2 reads YFSETQ.

V is TRBV15 and J is TRBJ1-5; 10 bases align to TRBD1. V was clipped by 2 bases and J by 4 bases; unmatched bases: 5. The CDR3 length is 16 residues. Germline-derived CDR1 and CDR2 are LNHNV and YYDKDF (reference sequence). The CDR3 loop reads CATSRIGTGVNQPQHF. The CDR3 DNA follows: TGTGCCACCAGCAGAATAGGGACAGGGGTTAATCAGCCCCAGCATTTT.

The chain carries TRBV9 and TRBJ1-3; unclear D gene. CDR1 is SGDLS and CDR2 is YYNGEE in the germline V gene. The V end lost 0 bases, the J end lost 8 bases, and 15 bases lay between the germline ends. The CDR3 length is 15 residues. The CDR3 protein is CASSVEGGPWDTIYF. CDR3 DNA: TGTGCCAGCAGCGTAGAAGGTGGGCCTTGGGACACCATATATTTT.